This TCR beta chain was identified during a study of OX40 agonist ivuxolimab in advanced cancers. Study-wide results and caveats: Partial responders receiving 0.1-3.0 mg/kg showed among the lowest clonal expansion.

This clone was recorded once. Its antigen is not identified. Using immunoSEQ multiplex PCR, the repertoire was profiled, and TCRdb retains in-frame clones only, with some absent. Of 30,000 to 40,000 clones in the sample, around 90% are singletons; the top ten hold about 9%. Sample: CD4+ or CD8+ T cells sorted from blood, taken in a trial of the OX40 agonist ivuxolimab. This sequence was found in an adult with an advanced solid tumor such as melanoma, head and neck, liver or kidney cancer.

CDR3 DNA: TGTGCCAGCAGCCGAGCCGATGAAGCTTTCTTT. Translating it yields CASSRADEAFF. The chain joins TRBV11-3 to TRBJ1-1; D gene ambiguous. The germline CDR1 and CDR2 sequences are SGHNT and YENEEA. This CDR3 comprises 11 residues. V lost 5 bases and J lost 7, with 8 bases in between.